This T cell receptor beta chain was sequenced in a study of T cells in Graves' hyperthyroidism and ophthalmopathy. This clonotype was counted at least ten times. The junction shows a germline mismatch at one end, possibly a read error. Using RNA transcripts as the source, TCR beta CDR3 regions were amplified. In the first-round RT-PCR of the TCR CDR3, the HTBI primer set was used. TCRdb re-called the multiplex PCR reads through MiXCR, storing one row per CDR3 protein. The sample includes fewer than 900,000 distinct CDR3 sequences, over 15% of them seen just once. The CDR3 is made up of 17 amino acids. Germline loops: CDR1 SEHNR, CDR2 FQNEAQ (reference sequence).

This receptor was taken from a young man with Graves' hyperthyroidism. The chain links TRBV7-9 to TRBJ2-1; 7 bases are shared with TRBD1. Sequenced: blood. The CDR3: CASSPRNRGQSYSEQFF. For the CDR3, the DNA is TGTGCCAGCAGCCCCCGGAACAGGGGACAATCCTACAGTGAGCAGTTCTTC.